This note documents a single TCR beta chain sequence. Germline V CDR1 and CDR2: MDHEN, SYDVKM. The CDR3 has 12 amino acids. The data stem from a study of T cells in lung cancer brain metastases. Each sample used roughly 2–5 ug genomic DNA, matched between paired samples. Data came from immunoSEQ multiplex PCR; TCRdb stores just in-frame clones and leaves some out. This sample has 3,000 to 4,000 clones, with 90% to 95% found just once. The material sequenced was tumor tissue from the primary lung tumor. The TCR comes from a man aged 65 to 85 with non-small cell lung cancer. The chain has TRBV28 and TRBJ1-6; tentative D call: TRBD1 (5 bases). Written as DNA, the CDR3 is TGTGCAATAGACACGGGGGATTCACCCCTCCACTTT. Amino acids: CAIDTGDSPLHF.